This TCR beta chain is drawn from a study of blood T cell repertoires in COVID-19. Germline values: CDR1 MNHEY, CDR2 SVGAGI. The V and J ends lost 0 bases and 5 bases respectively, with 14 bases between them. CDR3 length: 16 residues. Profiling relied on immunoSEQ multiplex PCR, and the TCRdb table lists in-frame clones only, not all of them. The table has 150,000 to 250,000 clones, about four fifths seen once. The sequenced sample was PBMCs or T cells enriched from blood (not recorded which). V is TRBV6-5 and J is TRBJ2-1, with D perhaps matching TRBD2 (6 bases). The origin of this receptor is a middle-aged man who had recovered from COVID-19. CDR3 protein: CASSYSMGEAHNEQFF. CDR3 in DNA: TGTGCCAGCAGTTACTCGATGGGGGAGGCGCACAATGAGCAGTTCTTC.